Below are 4 T cell receptor beta chains sequenced from a single sample in a study of sequential checkpoint blockade in melanoma. Here immunoSEQ multiplex PCR was the method, and the copy in TCRdb shows in-frame clones only, minus some. This sample has about 22,000 clones, with around 70% found just once. Treatment meaning: randomized to nivolumab then ipilimumab (arm A) or the reverse (arm B). The sequencing used CD8+ T cells sorted from blood (inferred from file names), collected from a patient given nivolumab and ipilimumab in sequence. Receptor source: a human donor with melanoma.

This sequence joins TRBV7-7 and TRBJ2-1, with D possibly TRBD1 on 5 matching bases. The V and J ends lost 5 bases and 5 bases respectively, with 28 bases between them. CDR1 is SSHAT and CDR2 is FNYEAQ in the germline V gene (reference sequence). The CDR3 covers 19 residues. CDR3: CASSRTVGRVITDNNEQFF. The CDR3 bases are TGTGCCAGCAGCCGGACGGTTGGCAGGGTAATTACGGATAACAATGAGCAGTTCTTC.

This clone is a singleton in its sample. This chain uses TRBV11-3 with TRBJ2-4; 9 positions agree with TRBD1. After removal of 5 bases from V and 7 bases from J, the junction contained 3 bases not matched to a gene. CDR1 and CDR2 (germline): SGHNT, YENEEA. The CDR3 extends over 13 amino acids. This chain's CDR3 is CASSLGTGNIQYF. The CDR3 DNA follows: TGTGCCAGCAGCCTCGGGACAGGGAACATTCAGTACTTC.

The chain uses TRBV28 and TRBJ1-1; D is possibly TRBD1 (6 bases). The CDR3 spans 14 residues. From germline, CDR1 is MDHEN and CDR2 SYDVKM. Deletions cut 2 bases from V and 5 bases from J, with 12 bases between. In DNA, the CDR3 is TGTGCCAGCAGTTTACAGGGGATGGGGACTGAAGCTTTCTTT. It codes for CASSLQGMGTEAFF.

The V call is TRBV19, the J call TRBJ2-1, with D possibly being TRBD1 (6 bases). V lost 3 bases, J lost 6 bases, and 12 bases lay in between. Germline CDR1 LNHDA, CDR2 SQIVND (reference sequence). The CDR3 sequence is 14 residues long. For the CDR3, the DNA is TGTGCCAGTAGTATTCCTACAGGGCTCAATGAGCAGTTCTTC. This encodes CASSIPTGLNEQFF.